This T cell receptor beta chain was identified during a study of CD4 T cells in relation to SARS-CoV-2 and coronaviruses. Study-level information: After 10 days of antigen culture, PBMC TCR beta CDR3s were sequenced.

On this clone itself: Its antigen remains unidentified.

V was pared by 6 bases and J by 0 bases, with 14 bases between. The CDR3 totals 15 residues. CDR1 is LNHDA, CDR2 SQIVND, per germline (reference sequence). The unexposed donors gave CD4+ T cells in about 2011-2019, prior to COVID-19. CD4+ T cells were isolated from the cells after around 10 days of culture. Repertoires were generated with immunoSEQ multiplex PCR, while TCRdb's copy carries only in-frame clones and drops some. The repertoire holds about 21,000 clones, with just under 75% as singletons. Whole-study findings and limits: About 65% of donors had memory CD4+ clonotypes crossrecognizing SARS-CoV-2 and common cold coronavirus spike. The cross-reactivity analysis covered only spike protein, not other viral proteins.

The receptor comes from a human donor in good health. Specimen: CD4+ T cells from PBMCs, cultured in vitro. V is TRBV19 and J is TRBJ1-2; D possibly corresponds to TRBD1 (6 bases). CDR3: CASSMTGATNYGYTF. Here the CDR3 DNA reads TGTGCCAGTAGCATGACAGGCGCAACTAACTATGGCTACACCTTC.